This passage covers 5 T cell receptor beta chains from one sample sequenced in a study of cytomegalovirus exposure and HLA in healthy donors. Sequencing used immunoSEQ multiplex PCR; TCRdb keeps in-frame clones, though not all of them. The sample includes roughly 200,000 clones, more than 75% seen only once; the top ten take approximately 7%. The sample taken for sequencing was PBMCs. The receptors were sampled from a man under 40 in good health and CMV-seropositive.

The V and J genes are TRBV29-1 and TRBJ2-1; D is undetermined. V lost 0 bases to trimming and J lost 4 bases, with 7 bases between them. CDR1 and CDR2 (germline): SQVTM, ANQGSEA. The CDR3 extends over 13 amino acids. The CDR3 loop is CSVEERQYNEQFF. DNA of the CDR3: TGCAGCGTTGAAGAAAGGCAGTACAATGAGCAGTTCTTC.

The chain carries TRBV5-6 and TRBJ2-7; tentatively, D is TRBD1 (6 bases). Germline CDR1 is SGHDT and CDR2 is YYEEEE. The CDR3 has 16 amino acids. V lost 4 bases and J 5 bases, leaving 22 bases between the germline ends. The CDR3 DNA reads TGTGCCAGCAGCCCTACAGGGACCCCAGCGAGGGACGAGCAGTACTTC. This codes for CASSPTGTPARDEQYF.

The chain couples TRBV5-1 to TRBJ1-4; the match to TRBD1 covers 7 bases. CDR1 and CDR2 (germline): SGHRS, YFSETQ. V shed 4 bases and J 6 bases; nucleotides not matched to a gene: 3. This CDR3 has 13 residues. CDR3 loop: CASSLGTDEKLFF. Written as DNA, the CDR3 is TGCGCCAGCAGCCTTGGGACAGATGAAAAACTGTTTTTT.

The gene calls are TRBV2 and TRBJ1-2, with no clear D. Trimming took off 1 base at V and 5 bases at J, with 8 bases between the two ends. Per the germline V gene, CDR1 is SNHLY and CDR2 is FYNNEI. CDR3 length: 13 residues. The CDR3 bases are TGTGCCAGCAGTGAAGGGGAAGTATATGGCTACACCTTC. This translates into CASSEGEVYGYTF.

The chain employs TRBV6-5 and TRBJ2-5; no definite D call. In germline, CDR1 is MNHEY, CDR2 SVGAGI. Deletions cut 2 bases from V and 4 bases from J, with 8 bases between. CDR3 length equals 13 residues. The CDR3 here is CASSYDSRETQYF. CDR3 bases: TGTGCCAGCAGTTACGACTCGAGAGAGACCCAGTACTTC.